Presented here are 8 T cell receptor beta chains from one specimen sequenced in a study of shared clonotypes between healthy human individuals. Assay: immunoSEQ multiplex PCR; the TCRdb copy retains only in-frame clones and omits some. The table has some 2 million clones, approximately 95% seen once. Positive CCR7 selection of CD45RO-negative cells yielded the naive CD8 cells, and terminally differentiated effector memory CD45RA+ cells were excluded. Source material: naive CD8+ T cells sorted from blood. Receptors were obtained from a man aged 18 to 30 in good health.

The chain combines TRBV28 with TRBJ2-5, with 10 bases aligning to TRBD2. The CDR3 is made up of 15 amino acids. J was trimmed by 1 base and V by 7 bases; bases with no gene match: 6. Germline loops: CDR1 MDHEN, CDR2 SYDVKM. The CDR3 sequence: CASNRAGGSQETQYF. CDR3 DNA: TGTGCCAGCAATCGAGCGGGAGGGTCCCAAGAGACCCAGTACTTC. Looking up the rest from reference TRBV28 and TRBJ2-5 gives the full variable domain: DVKVTQSSRYLVKRTGEKVFLECVQDMDHENMFWYRQDPGLGLRLIYFSYDVKMKEKGDIPEGYSVSREKKERFSLILESASTNQTSMYLCASNRAGGSQETQYFGPGTRLLVL.

The genes are TRBV28 and TRBJ1-2; TRBD1 matches at 8 bases. This CDR3 is built from 15 residues. CDR1 is MDHEN, CDR2 SYDVKM, per germline. J lost 2 bases, V lost 5 bases, and 7 bases had no gene match. Here the CDR3 reads CASSLTRTGNYGYTF. CDR3 nucleotides: TGTGCCAGCAGTCTGACCCGGACAGGGAACTATGGCTACACCTTC.

The chain recombines TRBV12-5 with TRBJ2-5, with TRBD1 matching over 7 bases. The germline gives CDR1 LGHNT, CDR2 FRNRAP. The CDR3 is 15 residues long. Unmatched junction bases numbered 2, after V lost 1 base and J lost 0 bases. The CDR3 bases are TGTGCTAGTGGTTTGGAGACAGGGTACCAAGAGACCCAGTACTTC. Protein product: CASGLETGYQETQYF.

The chain combines TRBV6-6 with TRBJ1-6; possible D gene TRBD1, 5 bases. Germline CDR1 MNHNY, CDR2 SVGAGI (reference sequence). With 6 bases removed from V and 7 bases from J, the gap between germline ends came to 16 bases. The CDR3 runs 15 residues. The CDR3 spells CASSTGTPGNSPLHF. DNA of the CDR3: TGTGCCAGCAGCACCGGGACCCCGGGGAATTCACCCCTCCACTTT.

V is TRBV27 and J is TRBJ2-7; D gene unclear. Trimming stripped 10 bases from V and 7 bases from J, with 17 bases between. Germline V gene sequence: CDR1 MNHEY, CDR2 SMNVEV (reference sequence). This CDR3 is built from 12 residues. The CDR3 nucleotides read TGTGCCATCGGTTTTGGTTTGGGTGAGCAGTACTTC. This sequence encodes CAIGFGLGEQYF.

The rearrangement uses TRBV7-9 and TRBJ2-1; 9 bases map to TRBD2. CDR1 is SEHNR, CDR2 FQNEAQ, per germline (reference sequence). Germline trimming cut 7 bases from V and 3 bases from J; bases unmatched to any gene: 7. CDR3 size: 15 residues. CDR3 DNA: TGTGCCAGCACCGTTAATAGCGGGGGCTACAATGAGCAGTTCTTC. Translating gives CASTVNSGGYNEQFF. The whole variable domain, filled in from reference TRBV7-9 and TRBJ2-1, reads DTGVSQNPRHKITKRGQNVTFRCDPISEHNRLYWYRQTLGQGPEFLTYFQNEAQLEKSRLLSDRFSAERPKGSFSTLEIQRTEQGDSAMYLCASTVNSGGYNEQFFGPGTRLTVL.

Of note for this clone: Other nucleotide sequences from this sample produce the same CDR3. The chain has TRBV7-9 and TRBJ2-7, with 7 bases that match TRBD1. The CDR3 totals 14 residues. The germline V gene has CDR1 SEHNR and CDR2 FQNEAQ (reference sequence). With 2 bases clipped from V and 1 base from J, the junction kept 2 bases outside the gene matches. CDR3: CASSLWDSSYEQYF. Written as DNA, the CDR3 is TGTGCCAGCAGCTTATGGGACAGTTCCTACGAGCAGTACTTC.

The J gene is TRBJ2-1, the V gene TRBV11-2; either TRBD1 or TRBD2 may fit D (5 bases each). This CDR3 is 13 amino acids long. V shed 5 bases and J shed 9 bases, with 14 bases lying between them. The germline V gene encodes CDR1 SGHAT and CDR2 FQNNGV. CDR3 DNA: TGTGCCAGCAGCATCGGCCCCGGGGCTGAGCAGTTCTTC. Translating gives CASSIGPGAEQFF.